The rows below give T cell receptor beta chains drawn from one sample of a study of Ad26.COV2.S vaccination and SARS-CoV-2 variants. TCRdb keeps only in-frame clones here, not all; method: immunoSEQ multiplex PCR. The sample holds hundreds of thousands of clones, 75% to 95% seen once. Sequencing used peripheral blood, obtained in a trial of Ad26.COV2.S vaccine versus placebo. The receptors derive from a person between 18 and 59 years old who received the Ad26.COV2.S COVID-19 vaccine or a placebo. The CDR3 runs from the conserved cysteine through the conserved F or W. D genes are given only for firm matches. Clone size appears in some rows only: once, few, many, or a class for an expanded clone.

v_gene: TRBV7-9; j_gene: TRBJ2-1; abundance: NA; d_gene: NA; CDR3nt: TGTGCCAGCAGCTTATTCGACACATACAATGAGCAGTTCTTC; CDR3aa: CASSLFDTYNEQFF
v_gene: TRBV25-1; j_gene: TRBJ1-4; abundance: NA; d_gene: TRBD1; CDR3nt: TGTGCCAGCAGTCAAACCGGGACAGGGAATGAAAAACTGTTTTTT; CDR3aa: CASSQTGTGNEKLFF
v_gene: TRBV6-6; j_gene: TRBJ1-1; abundance: NA; d_gene: TRBD1; CDR3nt: TGTGCCAGCAGTGACAGGGGAGAAGGCGCTGAAGCTTTCTTT; CDR3aa: CASSDRGEGAEAFF
v_gene: TRBV7-2; j_gene: TRBJ2-5; abundance: NA; d_gene: TRBD2; CDR3nt: TGTGCCAGCAGCTTAGAGGGACTAGACCAAGAGACCCAGTACTTC; CDR3aa: CASSLEGLDQETQYF
v_gene: TRBV30; j_gene: TRBJ1-1; abundance: few; d_gene: NA; CDR3nt: TGTGCCTGGAGTGTACGGGGAAACACTGAAGCTTTCTTT; CDR3aa: CAWSVRGNTEAFF
v_gene: TRBV12-3/TRBV12-4; j_gene: TRBJ1-2; abundance: NA; d_gene: NA; CDR3nt: TGTGCCAGCAGTTTAGCAGATAACTATGGCTACACCTTC; CDR3aa: CASSLADNYGYTF
v_gene: TRBV7-8; j_gene: TRBJ2-7; abundance: once; d_gene: NA; CDR3nt: TGTGCCAGCAGCTTAGCCGGGGGTGTGAGCTCCTACGAGCAGTACTTC; CDR3aa: CASSLAGGVSSYEQYF
v_gene: TRBV30; j_gene: TRBJ2-7; abundance: NA; d_gene: NA; CDR3nt: TGTGCCTGGAGTCCCTACCGGGAGCGGGTCTCCTACGAGCAGTACTTC; CDR3aa: CAWSPYRERVSYEQYF
v_gene: TRBV7-6; j_gene: TRBJ1-6; abundance: once; d_gene: TRBD1; CDR3nt: TGTGCCAGCAGCTTAGCGGTAGAGGGGGCGTCACCCCTCCACTTT; CDR3aa: CASSLAVEGASPLHF
v_gene: TRBV29-1; j_gene: TRBJ2-5; abundance: NA; d_gene: TRBD1; CDR3nt: TGCAGCGTTGGCCCGGGGGACAGGGGCGAGACCCAGTACTTC; CDR3aa: CSVGPGDRGETQYF
v_gene: TRBV4-1; j_gene: TRBJ2-7; abundance: NA; d_gene: NA; CDR3nt: TGCGCCAGCAGCCAAGTACCCGGTAACTCCTACGAGCAGTACTTC; CDR3aa: CASSQVPGNSYEQYF
v_gene: TRBV19; j_gene: TRBJ2-6; abundance: NA; d_gene: NA; CDR3nt: TGTGCCAGTAGCGCGGAGACTGTGGCCAACGTCCTGACTTTC; CDR3aa: CASSAETVANVLTF
v_gene: TRBV10-3; j_gene: TRBJ2-7; abundance: NA; d_gene: NA; CDR3nt: TGTGCCATCAGTGAGCCTCGGGGACGTAGAGACGAGCAGTACTTC; CDR3aa: CAISEPRGRRDEQYF
v_gene: TRBV6-2/TRBV6-3; j_gene: TRBJ1-4; abundance: NA; d_gene: TRBD1; CDR3nt: TGTGCCAGCAGTTACTCGGGACAGGTTGGGGATGAAAAACTGTTTTTT; CDR3aa: CASSYSGQVGDEKLFF
v_gene: TRBV18; j_gene: TRBJ1-4; abundance: NA; d_gene: NA; CDR3nt: TGTGCCAGCTCACCTACAAGCGATAATGAAAAACTGTTTTTT; CDR3aa: CASSPTSDNEKLFF
v_gene: TRBV5-5; j_gene: TRBJ2-7; abundance: NA; d_gene: NA; CDR3nt: TGTGCCAGCAGCTTGGGACTAGGGACGATCTCCTACGAGCAGTACTTC; CDR3aa: CASSLGLGTISYEQYF
v_gene: TRBV11-2; j_gene: TRBJ2-5; abundance: NA; d_gene: NA; CDR3nt: TGTGCCAGCGCACACCTAGGGGGGGACACCATGGAGACCCAGTACTTC; CDR3aa: CASAHLGGDTMETQYF
v_gene: TRBV19; j_gene: TRBJ2-2; abundance: NA; d_gene: NA; CDR3nt: TGTGCCAGTAGTTTCCGCAGGGACACCGGGGAGCTGTTTTTT; CDR3aa: CASSFRRDTGELFF
v_gene: TRBV10-3; j_gene: TRBJ1-5; abundance: NA; d_gene: NA; CDR3nt: TGTGCCATCAGTGAGGGGTTCAGCAATCAGCCCCAGCATTTT; CDR3aa: CAISEGFSNQPQHF
v_gene: TRBV6-5; j_gene: TRBJ2-5; abundance: NA; d_gene: NA; CDR3nt: TGTGCCAGCATGCGGGGATTACAAGAGACCCAGTACTTC; CDR3aa: CASMRGLQETQYF
v_gene: TRBV19; j_gene: TRBJ1-5; abundance: NA; d_gene: NA; CDR3nt: TGTGCCAGTAGTGCCGACCAATTTAGCAATCAGCCCCAGCATTTT; CDR3aa: CASSADQFSNQPQHF
v_gene: TRBV12-5; j_gene: TRBJ1-2; abundance: NA; d_gene: TRBD1; CDR3nt: TGTGCTAGTGGTTTGGATACGGGACAGGGTCCTAACTATGGCTACACCTTC; CDR3aa: CASGLDTGQGPNYGYTF
v_gene: TRBV30; j_gene: TRBJ2-1; abundance: NA; d_gene: NA; CDR3nt: TGTGCCTGGAGTAGGGGAACTCAAAATGAGCAGTTCTTC; CDR3aa: CAWSRGTQNEQFF
v_gene: TRBV5-1; j_gene: TRBJ2-7; abundance: NA; d_gene: TRBD1; CDR3nt: TGCGCCAGCACTAAGACAGGGTCCTACGAGCAGTACTTC; CDR3aa: CASTKTGSYEQYF
v_gene: TRBV27; j_gene: TRBJ2-1; abundance: once; d_gene: TRBD2; CDR3nt: TGTGCCAGCAGTTTTGGACTAGCGACCTACAATGAGCAGTTCTTC; CDR3aa: CASSFGLATYNEQFF
v_gene: TRBV7-2; j_gene: TRBJ2-2; abundance: NA; d_gene: NA; CDR3nt: TGTGCCAGCAGCGACCGGGACGGGAACACCGGGGAGCTGTTTTTT; CDR3aa: CASSDRDGNTGELFF
v_gene: TRBV4-1; j_gene: TRBJ1-1; abundance: NA; d_gene: NA; CDR3nt: TGCGCCAGCAGCCAAGGTCTATCTTGGCAGCAGAACACTGAAGCTTTCTTT; CDR3aa: CASSQGLSWQQNTEAFF
v_gene: TRBV27; j_gene: TRBJ1-4; abundance: NA; d_gene: TRBD1; CDR3nt: TGTGCCAGCAGTTCGACAGGGGGGGAAAAACTGTTTTTT; CDR3aa: CASSSTGGEKLFF